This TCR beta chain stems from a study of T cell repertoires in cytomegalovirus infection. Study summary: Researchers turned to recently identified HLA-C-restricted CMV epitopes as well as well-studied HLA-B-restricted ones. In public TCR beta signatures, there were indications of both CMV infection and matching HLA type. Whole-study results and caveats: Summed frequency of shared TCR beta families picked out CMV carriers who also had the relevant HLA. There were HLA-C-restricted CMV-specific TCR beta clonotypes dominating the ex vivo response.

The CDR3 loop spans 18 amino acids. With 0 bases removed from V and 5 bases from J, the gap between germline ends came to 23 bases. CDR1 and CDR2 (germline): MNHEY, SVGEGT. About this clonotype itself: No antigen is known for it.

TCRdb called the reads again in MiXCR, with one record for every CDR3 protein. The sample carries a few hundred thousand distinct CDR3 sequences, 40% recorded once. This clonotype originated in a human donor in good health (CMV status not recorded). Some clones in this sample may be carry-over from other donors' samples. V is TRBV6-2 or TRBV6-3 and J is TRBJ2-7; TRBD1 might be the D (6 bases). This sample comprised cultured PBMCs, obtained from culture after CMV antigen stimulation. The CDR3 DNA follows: TGTGCCAGCAGTTACTCGAGTCTGCCAGGGGCCCCTCGGGACGAGCAGTACTTC. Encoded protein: CASSYSSLPGAPRDEQYF.